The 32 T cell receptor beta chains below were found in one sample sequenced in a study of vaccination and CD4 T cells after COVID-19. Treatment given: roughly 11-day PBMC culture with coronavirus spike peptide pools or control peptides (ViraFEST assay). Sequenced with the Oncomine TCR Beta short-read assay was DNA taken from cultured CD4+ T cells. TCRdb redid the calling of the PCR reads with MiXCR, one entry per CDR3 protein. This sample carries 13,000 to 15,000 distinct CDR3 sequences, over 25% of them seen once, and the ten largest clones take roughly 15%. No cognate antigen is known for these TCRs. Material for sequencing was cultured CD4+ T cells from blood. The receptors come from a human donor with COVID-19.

For the CDR3, the DNA is TGTGCCAGCTCACGTGGGACAGGAGCTACGGCGAACACTGAAGCTTTCTTT. This codes for CASSRGTGATANTEAFF. The chain joins TRBV18 to TRBJ1-1; 8 bases are shared with TRBD1. Germline V gene data show CDR1 as KGHSH and CDR2 as LQKENI. The CDR3 loop spans 17 amino acids. Losses at the gene ends were 4 bases for V and 1 base for J; bases not matched to a gene: 11.

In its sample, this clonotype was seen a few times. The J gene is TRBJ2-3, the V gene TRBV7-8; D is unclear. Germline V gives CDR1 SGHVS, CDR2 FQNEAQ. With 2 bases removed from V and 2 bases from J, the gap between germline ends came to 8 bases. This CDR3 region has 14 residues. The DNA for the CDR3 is TGTGCCAGCAGCTTACCATATTCCACAGATACGCAGTATTTT. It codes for CASSLPYSTDTQYF.

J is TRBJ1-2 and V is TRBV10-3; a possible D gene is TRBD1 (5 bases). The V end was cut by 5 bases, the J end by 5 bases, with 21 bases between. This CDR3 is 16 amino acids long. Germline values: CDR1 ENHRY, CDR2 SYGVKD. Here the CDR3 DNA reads TGTGCCATCAGTCTGCCCCTGACCGGGACCGAGTATGGCTACACCTTC. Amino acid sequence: CAISLPLTGTEYGYTF.

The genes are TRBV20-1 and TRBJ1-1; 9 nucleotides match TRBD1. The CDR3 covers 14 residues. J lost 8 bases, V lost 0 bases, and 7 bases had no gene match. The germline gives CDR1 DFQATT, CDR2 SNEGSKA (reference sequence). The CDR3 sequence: CSARDGGDRDEAFF. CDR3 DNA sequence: TGCAGTGCTAGAGATGGCGGGGACAGGGACGAAGCTTTCTTT.

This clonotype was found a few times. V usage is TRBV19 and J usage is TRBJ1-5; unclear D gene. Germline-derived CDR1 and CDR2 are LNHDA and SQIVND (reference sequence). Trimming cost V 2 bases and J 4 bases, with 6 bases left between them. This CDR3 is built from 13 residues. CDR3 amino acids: CASSIYDNQPQHF. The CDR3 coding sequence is TGTGCCAGTAGTATATACGATAATCAGCCCCAGCATTTT.

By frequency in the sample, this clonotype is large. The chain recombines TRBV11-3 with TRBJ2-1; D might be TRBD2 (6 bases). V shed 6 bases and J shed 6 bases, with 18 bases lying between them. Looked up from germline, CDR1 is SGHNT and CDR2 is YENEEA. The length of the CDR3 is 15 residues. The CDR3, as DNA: TGTGCCAGCAGTCAAGAGGGGACTTGGAGCAATGAGCAGTTCTTC. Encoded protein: CASSQEGTWSNEQFF.

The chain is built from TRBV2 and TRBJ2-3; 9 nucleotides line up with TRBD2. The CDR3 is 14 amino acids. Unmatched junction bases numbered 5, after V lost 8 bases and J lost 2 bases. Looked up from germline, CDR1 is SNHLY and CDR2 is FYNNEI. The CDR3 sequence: CASRERGVTDTQYF. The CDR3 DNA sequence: TGTGCCAGCCGCGAGCGGGGGGTCACAGATACGCAGTATTTT.

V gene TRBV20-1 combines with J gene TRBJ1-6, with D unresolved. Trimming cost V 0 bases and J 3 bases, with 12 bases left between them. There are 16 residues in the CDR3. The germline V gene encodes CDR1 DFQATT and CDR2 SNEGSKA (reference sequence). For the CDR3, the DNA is TGCAGTGCTAGAGATGCGAGAGAAAACTATAATTCACCCCTCCACTTT. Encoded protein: CSARDARENYNSPLHF.

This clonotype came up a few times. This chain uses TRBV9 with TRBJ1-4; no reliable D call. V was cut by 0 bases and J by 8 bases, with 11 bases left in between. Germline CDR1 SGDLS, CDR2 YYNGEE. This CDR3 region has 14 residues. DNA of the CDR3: TGTGCCAGCAGCGTAGGCTCATCCGGAGAAAAACTGTTTTTT. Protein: CASSVGSSGEKLFF. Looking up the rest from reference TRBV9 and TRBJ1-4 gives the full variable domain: DSGVTQTPKHLITATGQRVTLRCSPRSGDLSVYWYQQSLDQGLQFLIQYYNGEERAKGNILERFSAQQFPDLHSELNLSSLELGDSALYFCASSVGSSGEKLFFGSGTQLSVL.

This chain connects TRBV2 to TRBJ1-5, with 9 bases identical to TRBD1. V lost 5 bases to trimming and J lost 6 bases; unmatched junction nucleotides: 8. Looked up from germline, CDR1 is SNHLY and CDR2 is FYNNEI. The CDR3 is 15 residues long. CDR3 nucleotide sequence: TGTGCCAGCAGTACCCGGACAGGGGTAGCTCAGCCCCAGCATTTT. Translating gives CASSTRTGVAQPQHF.

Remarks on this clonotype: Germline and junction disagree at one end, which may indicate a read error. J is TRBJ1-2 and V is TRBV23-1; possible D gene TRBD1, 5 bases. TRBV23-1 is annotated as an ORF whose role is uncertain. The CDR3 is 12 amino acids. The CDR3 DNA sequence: TGCGCCAGCAGTCAAAGGGACTCCTCTAAGCCCTTC. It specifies CASSQRDSSKPF.

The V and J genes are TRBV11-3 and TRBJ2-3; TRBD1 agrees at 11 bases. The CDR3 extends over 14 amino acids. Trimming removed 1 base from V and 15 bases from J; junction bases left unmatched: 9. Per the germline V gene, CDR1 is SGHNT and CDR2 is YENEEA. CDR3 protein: CASSLALDRGRRYF. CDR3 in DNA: TGTGCCAGCAGCTTAGCCTTGGACAGGGGGCGCCGATATTTT.

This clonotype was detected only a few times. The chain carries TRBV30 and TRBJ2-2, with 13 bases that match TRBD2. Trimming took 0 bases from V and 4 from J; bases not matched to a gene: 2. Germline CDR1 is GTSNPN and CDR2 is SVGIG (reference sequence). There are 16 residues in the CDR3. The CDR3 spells CAWSVLAGGVTGELFF. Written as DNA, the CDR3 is TGTGCCTGGAGTGTACTAGCGGGGGGGGTCACCGGGGAGCTGTTTTTT.

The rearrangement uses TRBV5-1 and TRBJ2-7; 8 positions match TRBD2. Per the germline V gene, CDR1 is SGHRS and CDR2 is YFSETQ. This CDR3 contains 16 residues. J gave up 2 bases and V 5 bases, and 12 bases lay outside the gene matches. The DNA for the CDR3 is TGCGCCAGCAGTATACAAATGGGCGGGGGGACCTACGAGCAGTACTTC. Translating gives CASSIQMGGGTYEQYF.

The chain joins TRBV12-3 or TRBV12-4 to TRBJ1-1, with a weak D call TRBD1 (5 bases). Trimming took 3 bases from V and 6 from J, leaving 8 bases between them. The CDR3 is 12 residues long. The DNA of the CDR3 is TGTGCCAGCAGTTTTGCGACAGCTGAAGCTTTCTTT. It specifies CASSFATAEAFF.

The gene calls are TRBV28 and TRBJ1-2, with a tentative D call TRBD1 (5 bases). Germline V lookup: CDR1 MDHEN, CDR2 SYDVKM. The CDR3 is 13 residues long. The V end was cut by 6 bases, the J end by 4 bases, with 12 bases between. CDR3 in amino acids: CASRSAGFYGYTF. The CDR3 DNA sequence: TGTGCCAGCAGGTCGGCAGGGTTCTATGGCTACACCTTC.

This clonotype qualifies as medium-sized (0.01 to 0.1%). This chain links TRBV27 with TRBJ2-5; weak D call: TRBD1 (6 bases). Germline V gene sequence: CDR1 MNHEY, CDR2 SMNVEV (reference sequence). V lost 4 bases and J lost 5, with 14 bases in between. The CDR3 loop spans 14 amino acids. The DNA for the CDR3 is TGTGCCAGCAGTTCGACAGGAATCAGGGAGACCCAGTACTTC. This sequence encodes CASSSTGIRETQYF.

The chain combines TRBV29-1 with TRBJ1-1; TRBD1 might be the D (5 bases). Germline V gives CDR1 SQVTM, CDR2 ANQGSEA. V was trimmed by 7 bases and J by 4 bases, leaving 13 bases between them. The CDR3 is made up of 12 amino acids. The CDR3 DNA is TGCAGCGGAGGAAGGGGAATCACTGAAGCTTTCTTT. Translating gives CSGGRGITEAFF.

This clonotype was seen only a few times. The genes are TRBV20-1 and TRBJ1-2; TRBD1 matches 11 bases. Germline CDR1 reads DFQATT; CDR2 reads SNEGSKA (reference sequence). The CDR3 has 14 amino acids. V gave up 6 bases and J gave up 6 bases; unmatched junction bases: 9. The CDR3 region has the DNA TGCAGTGCCGGATCCGGGACAGGGGGAGATGGCTACACCTTC. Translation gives CSAGSGTGGDGYTF.

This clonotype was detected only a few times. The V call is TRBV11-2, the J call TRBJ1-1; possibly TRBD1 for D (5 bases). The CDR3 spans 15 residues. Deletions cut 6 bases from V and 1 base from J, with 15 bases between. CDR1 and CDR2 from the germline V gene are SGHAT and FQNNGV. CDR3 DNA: TGTGCCAGCAGTTCAACAGGTGGACGGAACACTGAAGCTTTCTTT. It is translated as CASSSTGGRNTEAFF.

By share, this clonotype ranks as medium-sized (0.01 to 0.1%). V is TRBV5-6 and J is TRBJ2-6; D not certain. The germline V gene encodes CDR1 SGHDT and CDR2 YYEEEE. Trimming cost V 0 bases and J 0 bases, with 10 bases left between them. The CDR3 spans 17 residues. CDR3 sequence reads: CASSLGLRPSGANVLTF. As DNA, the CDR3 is TGTGCCAGCAGCTTGGGCCTTAGACCCTCTGGGGCCAACGTCCTGACTTTC.

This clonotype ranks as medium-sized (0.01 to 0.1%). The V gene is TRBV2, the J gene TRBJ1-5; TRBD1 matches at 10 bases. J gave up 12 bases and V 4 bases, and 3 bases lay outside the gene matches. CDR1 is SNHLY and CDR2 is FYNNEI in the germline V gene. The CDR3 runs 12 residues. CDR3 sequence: CASSVGDRGQHF. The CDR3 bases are TGTGCCAGCAGTGTAGGGGACAGGGGCCAGCATTTT.

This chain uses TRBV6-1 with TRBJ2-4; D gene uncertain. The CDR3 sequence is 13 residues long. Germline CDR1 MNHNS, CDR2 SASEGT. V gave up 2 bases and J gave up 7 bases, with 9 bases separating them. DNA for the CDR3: TGTGCCAGCAGTGAAAGTGGTAGGAACATTCAGTACTTC. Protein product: CASSESGRNIQYF.

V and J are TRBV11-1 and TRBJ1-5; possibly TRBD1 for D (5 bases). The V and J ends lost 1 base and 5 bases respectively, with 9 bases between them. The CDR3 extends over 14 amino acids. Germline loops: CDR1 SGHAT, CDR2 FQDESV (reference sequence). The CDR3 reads CASSLGQSDQPQHF. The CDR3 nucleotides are TGTGCCAGCAGCTTAGGACAGTCCGATCAGCCCCAGCATTTT.

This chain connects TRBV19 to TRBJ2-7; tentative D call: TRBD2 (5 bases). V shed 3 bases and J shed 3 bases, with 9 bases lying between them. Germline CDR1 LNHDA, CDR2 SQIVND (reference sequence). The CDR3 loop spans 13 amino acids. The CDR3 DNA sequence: TGTGCCAGTAGTATGGCCCGGGACTACGAGCAGTACTTC. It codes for CASSMARDYEQYF.

The CDR3 DNA follows: TGTGCCAGTAGTGGGGCGCGGGTCAATGGCTACACCTTC. The encoded protein is CASSGARVNGYTF. This chain connects TRBV19 to TRBJ1-2; possibly TRBD1 for D (5 bases). Germline V gene data show CDR1 as LNHDA and CDR2 as SQIVND (reference sequence). With 5 bases removed from V and 6 bases from J, the gap between germline ends came to 13 bases. The CDR3 runs 13 residues.

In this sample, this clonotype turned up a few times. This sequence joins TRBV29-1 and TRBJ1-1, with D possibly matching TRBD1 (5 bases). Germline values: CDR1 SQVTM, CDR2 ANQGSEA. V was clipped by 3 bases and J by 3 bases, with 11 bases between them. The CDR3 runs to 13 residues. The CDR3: CSVEPRDDTEAFF. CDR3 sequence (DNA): TGCAGCGTTGAGCCCAGGGACGACACTGAAGCTTTCTTT.

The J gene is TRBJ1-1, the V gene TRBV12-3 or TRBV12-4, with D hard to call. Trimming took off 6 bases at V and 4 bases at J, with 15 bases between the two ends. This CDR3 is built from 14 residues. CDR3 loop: CASSAAVRSTEAFF. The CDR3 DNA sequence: TGTGCCAGCAGCGCCGCCGTGAGGAGCACTGAAGCTTTCTTT.

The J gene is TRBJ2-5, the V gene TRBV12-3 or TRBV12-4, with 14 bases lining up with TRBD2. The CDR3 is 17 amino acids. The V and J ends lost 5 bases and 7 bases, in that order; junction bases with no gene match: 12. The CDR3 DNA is TGTGCCAGCAGTCTGCGGACTAGCGGGGGGCCCGCGGGGACCCAGTACTTC. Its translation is CASSLRTSGGPAGTQYF.

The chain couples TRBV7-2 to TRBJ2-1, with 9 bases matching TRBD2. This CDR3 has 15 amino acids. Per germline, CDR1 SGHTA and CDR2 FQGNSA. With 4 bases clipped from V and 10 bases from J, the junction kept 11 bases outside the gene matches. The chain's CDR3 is CASSSTIRAGGEQFF. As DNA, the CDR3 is TGTGCCAGCAGCTCAACCATTAGGGCGGGGGGGGAGCAGTTCTTC.

The DNA for the CDR3 is TGTGCCAGTATGGCGGACCGAACCCAAGAGACCCAGTACTTC. As protein: CASMADRTQETQYF. This rearrangement joins TRBV19 to TRBJ2-5, with no clear D. Germline lookup yields CDR1 LNHDA and CDR2 SQIVND (reference sequence). This CDR3 is built from 14 residues. Trimming shortened V by 7 bases and J by 1 base, and 13 bases separated the two germline ends.

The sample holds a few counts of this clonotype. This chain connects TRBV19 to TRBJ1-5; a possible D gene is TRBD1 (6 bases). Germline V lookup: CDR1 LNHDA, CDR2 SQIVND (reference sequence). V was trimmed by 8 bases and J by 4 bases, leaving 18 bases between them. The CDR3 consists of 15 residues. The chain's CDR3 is CASEMGQRGNQPQHF. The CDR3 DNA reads TGTGCCAGTGAAATGGGACAACGAGGAAATCAGCCCCAGCATTTT.